Described below is a single T cell receptor beta chain sequence and its context. This entry is derived from a study of OX40 agonist ivuxolimab in advanced cancers. Overall study context: It was ivuxolimab, an agonistic anti-OX40 (CD134) antibody, that patients were treated with. In this trial design, patients received ivuxolimab intravenously at 0.01 to 10 mg/kg every 2 weeks.

The CDR3 contains 14 residues. CDR1 is SGHDT, CDR2 YYEEEE, per germline. Deletions cut 0 bases from V and 5 bases from J, with 12 bases between. TCRdb's copy holds only in-frame clones and misses some; the assay was immunoSEQ multiplex PCR. This sample has under 35,000 clones, with 92% found just once. Patients who had autoimmune disease history or got systemic immunosuppression were left out. This sequence originates from an adult with an advanced solid tumor such as melanoma, head and neck, liver or kidney cancer. The rearrangement uses TRBV5-6 and TRBJ2-7; D is possibly TRBD2 (6 bases). The starting material was CD4+ or CD8+ T cells sorted from blood, obtained in a trial of the OX40 agonist ivuxolimab. CDR3 sequence: CASSLARREDEQYF. Written as DNA, the CDR3 is TGTGCCAGCAGCTTGGCGCGGAGGGAGGACGAGCAGTACTTC.